Below are 21 T cell receptor beta chains sequenced from a single sample in a study of a mutant IDH1 vaccine in newly diagnosed glioma. This sample's time point: baseline, week 1 (first vaccination visit). Treatment: pre-vaccination baseline after standard-of-care therapy. Assay: immunoSEQ multiplex PCR; the TCRdb copy retains only in-frame clones and omits some. The repertoire consists of approximately 52,000 clones, with more than 60% occurring once and the leading ten covering around 1.9%. The sample here was PBMCs, taken from a glioma patient treated with radiotherapy, temozolomide or both. These receptors were obtained from a woman between 40 and 50 years old with glioma.

This CDR3 is CASSLRVSALHF. CDR3 nucleotides: TGTGCCAGCAGTTTAAGGGTGTCGGCCCTCCACTTT. The chain employs TRBV28 and TRBJ1-6; D is undetermined. The CDR3 contains 12 residues. Germline-derived CDR1 and CDR2 are MDHEN and SYDVKM. V lost 2 bases to trimming and J lost 14 bases, with 10 bases between them.

DNA of the CDR3: TGCGCCAGCAGTGAGTCGTACCTCAGCGAGCAGTTCTTC. Encoded protein: CASSESYLSEQFF. The chain carries TRBV10-1 and TRBJ2-1; no clear D gene. V was shortened by 0 bases and J by 10 bases, with 10 bases between the two germline ends. This CDR3 comprises 13 residues. Germline assignment: CDR1 WNHNN and CDR2 SYGVQD (reference sequence).

The chain couples TRBV5-1 to TRBJ2-2, with 8 bases identical to TRBD1. The CDR3 consists of 16 residues. CDR1 and CDR2 (germline): SGHRS, YFSETQ. Trimming cost V 1 base and J 6 bases; bases outside gene matches: 8. The CDR3 bases are TGCGCCAGCAGCTTGTATGGACAGGGAGGCGCCGGGGAGCTGTTTTTT. Translating gives CASSLYGQGGAGELFF.

The rearrangement links TRBV7-9 to TRBJ2-5; D is possibly TRBD1 (6 bases). Germline CDR1 and CDR2: SEHNR and FQNEAQ (reference sequence). Trimming shortened V by 6 bases and J by 7 bases, and 12 bases separated the two germline ends. The CDR3 consists of 12 residues. CDR3 in amino acids: CASSPRGMTQYF. In nucleotides, the CDR3 is TGTGCCAGCAGTCCGAGGGGGATGACCCAGTACTTC.

V usage is TRBV6-6 and J usage is TRBJ2-7; 7 bases are a match to TRBD1. This CDR3 has 15 amino acids. Germline CDR1 MNHNY, CDR2 SVGAGI (reference sequence). J gave up 4 bases and V 2 bases, and 8 bases lay outside the gene matches. The CDR3 loop is CASSYARDRSYEQYF. The CDR3 DNA reads as TGTGCCAGCAGTTACGCTCGGGACAGAAGTTACGAGCAGTACTTC.

This sequence joins TRBV7-9 and TRBJ1-6; D ambiguous. V was clipped by 4 bases and J by 7 bases, with 11 bases between them. Germline lookup yields CDR1 SEHNR and CDR2 FQNEAQ (reference sequence). The CDR3 extends over 14 amino acids. The CDR3 sequence is CASSSTSTNSPLHF. In DNA form, the CDR3 reads TGTGCCAGCAGCTCCACCTCGACCAATTCACCCCTCCACTTT.

This rearrangement joins TRBV6-6 to TRBJ2-7; D call uncertain. CDR1 MNHNY and CDR2 SVGAGI come from the germline V gene (reference sequence). This CDR3 spans 16 amino acids. V was pared by 0 bases and J by 2 bases, with 14 bases between. The CDR3 coding sequence is TGTGCCAGCAGTTACTCGCCGCAGGACGTAACCTACGAGCAGTACTTC. Its translation is CASSYSPQDVTYEQYF.

The chain employs TRBV5-1 and TRBJ2-5; the match to TRBD1 covers 7 bases. Per the germline V gene, CDR1 is SGHRS and CDR2 is YFSETQ. The CDR3 is made up of 15 amino acids. V trimming: 2 bases; J trimming: 0 bases; junction bases outside the gene matches: 4. CDR3 in DNA: TGCGCCAGCAGCTTTACGACAGGGTACCAAGAGACCCAGTACTTC. It yields the protein CASSFTTGYQETQYF.

The CDR3, as DNA: TGTGCCAGCAGCCAAGTGGGGGCCGGAGAGACCCAGTACTTC. This gives the protein CASSQVGAGETQYF. This chain uses TRBV14 with TRBJ2-5, with D possibly TRBD1 on 6 matching bases. This CDR3 region has 14 residues. Germline assignment: CDR1 SGHDN and CDR2 FVKESK. Trimming pared 1 base from V and 4 bases from J, leaving 10 bases between.

The V and J genes are TRBV15 and TRBJ2-7; D gene unclear. Deletions cut 0 bases from V and 3 bases from J, with 9 bases between. The germline CDR1 and CDR2 sequences are LNHNV and YYDKDF (reference sequence). This CDR3 spans 14 amino acids. CDR3 protein: CATSREGPGYEQYF. CDR3 sequence (DNA): TGTGCCACCAGCAGAGAAGGGCCGGGCTACGAGCAGTACTTC.

A single count supports this clone. This chain links TRBV7-6 with TRBJ2-3; tentatively, D is TRBD1 or TRBD2 (5 bases each). In germline, CDR1 is SGHVS, CDR2 FNYEAQ. The V and J ends lost 0 bases and 2 bases respectively, with 9 bases between them. CDR3 length equals 15 residues. Written as DNA, the CDR3 is TGTGCCAGCAGCTTAGCGGACGGGGCCACAGATACGCAGTATTTT. It is translated as CASSLADGATDTQYF.

This chain links TRBV7-8 with TRBJ1-4; D not resolved. Germline CDR1 is SGHVS and CDR2 is FQNEAQ. CDR3 length equals 15 residues. With 1 base removed from V and 2 bases from J, the gap between germline ends came to 8 bases. The CDR3 DNA reads TGTGCCAGCAGCTTAGAGCCCGGGACTAATGAAAAACTGTTTTTT. The encoded protein is CASSLEPGTNEKLFF.

V is TRBV6-1 and J is TRBJ1-1, with 9 bases that match TRBD1. CDR1 MNHNS and CDR2 SASEGT come from the germline V gene. Germline trimming cut 5 bases from V and 3 bases from J; bases unmatched to any gene: 7. The CDR3 has 15 residues. CDR3 protein: CASSRKGTGHTEAFF. The CDR3 DNA sequence: TGTGCCAGCAGTCGAAAGGGGACAGGGCACACTGAAGCTTTCTTT.

In its sample, this clone was seen a few times. V gene TRBV30 combines with J gene TRBJ1-5, with 8 bases fitting TRBD1. Germline lookup yields CDR1 GTSNPN and CDR2 SVGIG (reference sequence). This CDR3 contains 15 residues. J gave up 5 bases and V 1 base, and 7 bases lay outside the gene matches. For the CDR3, the DNA is TGTGCCTGGAGTGAGGGGACAGGAGGGTATCAGCCCCAGCATTTT. It translates to CAWSEGTGGYQPQHF.

CDR3: CATSSGTGIDTQYF. The CDR3 nucleotides read TGCGCCACCTCGTCAGGAACAGGGATAGATACGCAGTATTTT. The rearrangement joins TRBV4-1 to TRBJ2-3, with D tentatively TRBD1 (6 bases). The V end lost 10 bases, the J end lost 5 bases, and 19 bases lay between the germline ends. Germline assignment: CDR1 MGHRA and CDR2 YSYEKL. The CDR3 has 14 amino acids.

The chain has TRBV19 and TRBJ1-5; 7 bases align to TRBD1. V lost 1 base, J lost 6 bases, and 3 bases stayed unmatched. The V gene's germline CDR1 is LNHDA and CDR2 SQIVND (reference sequence). The CDR3 has 14 residues. CDR3 in amino acids: CASSIGGGGQPQHF. Here the CDR3 DNA reads TGTGCCAGTAGTATAGGAGGGGGCGGTCAGCCCCAGCATTTT.

This clone appeared a few times. The chain has TRBV7-9 and TRBJ1-5; D not resolved. The CDR3 sequence is 12 residues long. The V end lost 0 bases, the J end lost 3 bases, and 0 bases lay between the germline ends. From germline, CDR1 is SEHNR and CDR2 FQNEAQ (reference sequence). The CDR3 region has the DNA TGTGCCAGCAGCTTAGCCAATCAGCCCCAGCATTTT. Translated: CASSLANQPQHF.

This chain links TRBV6-1 with TRBJ1-2, with 7 nucleotides matching TRBD1. Trimming at V came to 4 bases and at J to 2 bases, leaving 7 bases not matched to a gene. The CDR3 spans 15 residues. The germline V gene encodes CDR1 MNHNS and CDR2 SASEGT. The CDR3 loop reads CASSVGGGGNYGYTF. CDR3 DNA sequence: TGTGCCAGCAGTGTAGGGGGCGGTGGCAACTATGGCTACACCTTC.

The gene calls are TRBV7-3 and TRBJ2-1, with D perhaps matching TRBD2 (6 bases). The V and J ends lost 4 bases and 4 bases respectively, with 20 bases between them. Germline V gene sequence: CDR1 SGHTA, CDR2 FQGTGA. This CDR3 comprises 17 residues. This CDR3 reads CASSSSGEQGGYNEQFF. DNA for the CDR3: TGTGCCAGCAGCTCCTCCGGGGAGCAGGGAGGATACAATGAGCAGTTCTTC.

This clone turned up a few times. J is TRBJ1-4 and V is TRBV29-1; D is unclear. CDR3 size: 12 residues. The germline V gene has CDR1 SQVTM and CDR2 ANQGSEA. Trimming took off 4 bases at V and 4 bases at J, with 7 bases between the two ends. CDR3 region: CSVGRGNEKLFF. In nucleotides, the CDR3 is TGCAGCGTTGGTCGGGGTAATGAAAAACTGTTTTTT.

The V and J genes are TRBV5-1 and TRBJ2-7; TRBD1 agrees at 11 bases. Germline V gene sequence: CDR1 SGHRS, CDR2 YFSETQ. This CDR3 region has 15 residues. V was pared by 4 bases and J by 9 bases, with 12 bases of the junction left unmatched. The CDR3 nucleotides are TGCGCCAGCAGCCAGGGGACAGGGGGGCCCGGAGTGCAGTACTTC. Amino acids: CASSQGTGGPGVQYF. The full variable domain, in which reference TRBV5-1 and TRBJ2-7 provide the parts outside the CDR3, is KAGVTQTPRYLIKTRGQQVTLSCSPISGHRSVSWYQQTPGQGLQFLFEYFSETQRNKGNFPGRFSGRQFSNSRSEMNVSTLELGDSALYLCASSQGTGGPGVQYFGPGTRLTVT.